This T cell receptor (beta chain) was sequenced in a study of blood T cell repertoires in COVID-19. Study-level background: PBMCs, B-cell-depleted T cells, or T cells provided the cDNA or gDNA that made up the material.

Germline V gene sequence: CDR1 MNHEY, CDR2 SMNVEV (reference sequence). This CDR3 region has 15 residues. The V end lost 2 bases, the J end lost 4 bases, and 14 bases lay between the germline ends. Methods used by the authors: Reference gene primer amplification yielded estimated nucleated cell counts. Profiled with immunoSEQ multiplex PCR; TCRdb holds only in-frame clones, not every one. The V and J calls and clone size come from that table; D and trimming were worked out from the DNA. The data show some 320,000 clones, approximately 91% seen once. The V and J genes are TRBV27 and TRBJ1-2; D not resolved. This receptor was taken from a man between 60 and 75 years old who had recovered from COVID-19. Material for sequencing was PBMCs or T cells enriched from blood (not recorded which). CDR3 residues: CASSLVGTAGYGYTF. In nucleotides, the CDR3 is TGTGCCAGCAGTTTAGTCGGAACCGCGGGCTATGGCTACACCTTC.